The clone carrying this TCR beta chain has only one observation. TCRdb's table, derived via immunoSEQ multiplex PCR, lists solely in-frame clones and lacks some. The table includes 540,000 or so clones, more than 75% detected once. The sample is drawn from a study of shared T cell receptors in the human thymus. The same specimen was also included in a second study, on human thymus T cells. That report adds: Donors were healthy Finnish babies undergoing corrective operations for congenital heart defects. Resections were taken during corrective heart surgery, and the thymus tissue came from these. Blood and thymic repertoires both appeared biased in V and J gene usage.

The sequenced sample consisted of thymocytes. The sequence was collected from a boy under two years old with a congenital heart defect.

CDR3 in DNA: TGCGCCAGCAGCCCTGGACTAGCGGGAGGCTTCATACCCCCGTATACGCAGTATTTT. Translating gives CASSPGLAGGFIPPYTQYF. The chain employs TRBV4-1 and TRBJ2-3, with TRBD2 identical over 14 bases. This CDR3 is built from 19 residues. The V and J ends lost 4 bases and 7 bases, in that order; junction bases with no gene match: 16. Looked up from germline, CDR1 is MGHRA and CDR2 is YSYEKL.